The subject of this entry is one T cell receptor (beta chain). Its antigen is still unknown. No base quality values were provided; no much bigger clone lies one nucleotide off. This sample is part of a study of a mutant IDH1 vaccine in newly diagnosed glioma (dated by TCRdb to the early 2020s). Broadly, across the study: Vaccination started 4-6 weeks after radiotherapy alone, or was given together with temozolomide cycles in the groups whose treatment included chemotherapy. Prior to enrollment, patients had been given standard therapy consisting of radiotherapy alone, temozolomide alone, or radiochemotherapy with temozolomide, with the combination given to most patients. For exploratory analyses, longitudinal TCRB deep sequencing was carried out in about 25 treated patients wherever samples were available. Of the approximately 35 treated patients, about 60% were male and 37.5% were female, and the mean age was roughly 38 years. The week-35 safety follow-up took place at visit V12, and the week-47 end of study took place at visit V13. Peripheral blood was drawn at six visits: V03 (baseline), V05, V07, V10, V12 and V13. Broad study findings and their caveats: Changes in the top peripheral T cell clonotypes picked up by TCRB sequencing did not appear to be linked to pseudoprogression. PBMC samples for TCRB deep sequencing were selected based on availability. According to the authors, sample limitations meant that analyses of patient blood samples could not be reproduced. Across multiple MHC alleles, vaccine-induced immune responses were seen in around 93% of patients.

This sample's time point label indicates: week 47, end of study. Every vaccine dose consisted of 300 ug of a 20-mer mutant IDH1 peptide in Montanide, administered subcutaneously together with topical imiquimod. Patients received eight vaccinations in weeks 1, 3, 5, 7, 11, 15, 19 and 23, corresponding to visits V03 through V10. Newly diagnosed WHO grade 3 or 4 IDH1-mutant astrocytomas showing loss of nuclear ATRX were present in the donors. The samples were drawn from NOA16, a multicentre, single-arm, open-label phase I trial in Germany that tested a mutant IDH1 peptide vaccine in humans for the first time. Genomic DNA for TCRB sequencing was extracted from EDTA blood using the DNeasy Blood and Tissue Kit. The germline V gene (reference sequence) sets CDR1 to SGHNT and CDR2 to YYREEE. The CDR3 holds 11 amino acids from the cysteine to the phenylalanine. Only CDR3 DNA is held: 33 bases, read in frame from base 1.

Library method: the immunoSEQ multiplex PCR assay. Rearranged TCR beta chain sequences were amplified using the hsTCRB Kit according to the manufacturer's protocol. Sequencing of TCRB libraries was carried out on an Illumina MiSeq. In the authors' own workflow: The kit vendor's proprietary platform handled demultiplexing, trimming and gene mapping. The immuneACCESS repertoire file appears here via TCRdb, limited to in-frame rearrangements. These files lack a portion of the clones; in checked studies, under half of the deficit traces to unresolved V genes, and the cause of the others is not known. That table is the source of V, J and clone size, and D and trimming were worked out from the DNA. The sample has about 52,000 clones on record, roughly 72% of them singletons. The ten largest clones capture around 4.7% of the sample.

The starting material was PBMCs, obtained from a glioma patient whose treatment included an IDH1 peptide vaccine. The sequence is built from TRBV5-4 and TRBJ2-5; no D segment can be confidently identified. The J call may not be correct, given that the DNA end is closer to TRBJ2-7. The receptor was derived from a woman between 35 and 50 years old with glioma. Some clones in this sample may be carry-over from other donors' samples. The DNA sequence reads TGTGCCAGCAGCGACCAGTACGAGCAGTACTTC. It translates to CASSDQYEQYF.